This note documents a single TCR beta chain sequence. Authors' analysis steps: Amplification with reference gene primers provided the estimates of nucleated cell counts. Clones were read by immunoSEQ multiplex PCR, and TCRdb kept only the in-frame ones, dropping some. That table furnishes V, J and clone size, whereas the DNA furnished D and trimming. The repertoire holds 200,000 to 250,000 clones, with approximately 86% as singletons. The sample is drawn from a study of blood T cell repertoires in COVID-19. Study-wide context: T cells, B-cell-depleted T cells, or PBMCs supplied cDNA or gDNA.

Germline V gene data show CDR1 as LNHDA and CDR2 as SQIVND (reference sequence). There are 15 residues in the CDR3. Trimming took 3 bases from V and 0 from J, leaving 10 bases between them. The clonotype originates from a woman aged 45-59 years with COVID-19, enrolled during active disease. The V and J genes are TRBV19 and TRBJ2-3, with a tentative D call TRBD2 (6 bases). The source material was peripheral blood. The CDR3 coding sequence is TGTGCCAGTAGTATTGGGGCGGGGAGCACAGATACGCAGTATTTT. Amino acid sequence: CASSIGAGSTDTQYF.